This T cell receptor beta chain was documented in a study of T-cell reconstitution after alpha-beta-depleted transplantation in children. Unique molecular identifiers featured in how the TCRbeta library was prepared. TCRdb recomputed calls from the PCR reads with MiXCR, one row per CDR3 protein. The data hold 200,000 to 250,000 distinct CDR3 sequences, with around 8.4% observed a single time. This clonotype has just a few counts. What it binds is not known. Study-wide points: At day 60, the high TCRbeta diversity found in some patients originated from recipient T cells and thymic progenitors that had survived. Expanded graft clones numbering several hundred reportedly gave rise to alpha-beta T cells about two months after transplant. Once a year had passed after transplant, T-cell counts and diversity came mostly from newly produced T cells.

This sequence originates from a male patient under 10 years old who had a stem cell transplant for acute myeloid leukemia, so the T cells may come from the graft donor. This material consisted of PBMCs, mostly from graft donor cells, taken 360 days after TCRalphabeta/CD19-depleted stem cell transplant.

For the CDR3, the DNA is TGTGCCATCGGCGGACAGAACACTGAAGCTTTCTTT. Its protein is CAIGGQNTEAFF. The chain combines TRBV10-3 with TRBJ1-1; possible D gene TRBD1, 5 bases. CDR1 and CDR2 from the germline V gene are ENHRY and SYGVKD. The CDR3 totals 12 residues. The V end was cut by 8 bases, the J end by 1 base, with 8 bases between.